The 25 T cell receptor beta chains given below trace back to one sample, sequenced in a study of cytomegalovirus exposure and HLA in healthy donors. Both 60 Vbeta primers and 13 Jbeta primers went into the PCR. The method was immunoSEQ multiplex PCR; TCRdb's version includes in-frame clones alone and lacks a portion of them. In the table there are 180,000 or so clones, around 76% of which are singletons. The specimen sequenced was PBMCs. The source is a man in his forties or fifties in good health and CMV-seronegative.

The count of this clone is one. The chain carries TRBV29-1 and TRBJ1-1; D uncertain. V dropped 5 bases and J dropped 0 bases, with 10 bases sitting between them. Germline V lookup: CDR1 SQVTM, CDR2 ANQGSEA. There are 13 residues in the CDR3. CDR3 DNA sequence: TGCAGCGTTAGAGAGGGAATGAACACTGAAGCTTTCTTT. Protein sequence: CSVREGMNTEAFF.

The sample holds one count of this clone. The rearrangement links TRBV25-1 to TRBJ2-1; 8 bases map to TRBD1. This CDR3 contains 14 residues. CDR1 is MGHDK, CDR2 SYGVNS, per germline. V lost 7 bases to trimming and J lost 2 bases; unmatched junction nucleotides: 4. Here the CDR3 reads CASKGQAPYNEQFF. The CDR3 coding sequence is TGTGCCAGCAAGGGACAGGCGCCCTACAATGAGCAGTTCTTC.

In this sample, this clone turned up a few times. V usage is TRBV28 and J usage is TRBJ1-3, with a possible D match to TRBD1 (6 bases). V shed 5 bases and J shed 4 bases, with 18 bases lying between them. In germline, CDR1 is MDHEN, CDR2 SYDVKM. The CDR3 consists of 16 residues. CDR3 bases: TGTGCCAGCAGTCCCCGGGGGGCTGCGAGGGGAAACACCATATATTTT. This encodes CASSPRGAARGNTIYF.

This rearrangement joins TRBV28 to TRBJ1-4, with D maybe TRBD1 (6 bases). The CDR3 length is 12 residues. Germline CDR1 is MDHEN and CDR2 is SYDVKM. V was pared by 7 bases and J by 7 bases, with 10 bases between. DNA for the CDR3: TGTGCCAGCAACGGCAGGGGTGAAAAACTGTTTTTT. The encoded protein is CASNGRGEKLFF.

J is TRBJ1-2 and V is TRBV23-1; unclear D gene. TRBV23-1 falls under the ORF class, with uncertain function. Trimming stripped 0 bases from V and 5 bases from J, with 16 bases between. The CDR3 loop spans 16 amino acids. This CDR3 is CASSQSMPGGRYGYTF. The CDR3 DNA sequence: TGCGCCAGCAGTCAATCCATGCCGGGCGGGAGGTATGGCTACACCTTC.

About this clone itself: The junction and the germline gene differ at one end; a read error may be behind it. The chain couples TRBV7-9 to TRBJ2-5, with TRBD2 matching 7 bases. CDR1 is SEHNR, CDR2 FQNEAQ, per germline (reference sequence). The CDR3 loop spans 18 amino acids. The CDR3 region is CSSSLELGGTTVRETQYF. CDR3 coding DNA: TGTTCCAGCAGCTTAGAGTTGGGAGGGACTACGGTAAGAGAGACCCAGTACTTC.

This sequence joins TRBV7-2 and TRBJ1-5; D gene unclear. The ends were cut back, 0 bases at V and 0 bases at J, with 3 bases in the middle. Germline assignment: CDR1 SGHTA and CDR2 FQGNSA. The length of the CDR3 is 14 residues. CDR3 region: CASSLAYSNQPQHF. The CDR3 coding sequence is TGTGCCAGCAGCTTAGCATATAGCAATCAGCCCCAGCATTTT.

This clone was observed a handful of times. The gene calls are TRBV7-8 and TRBJ1-5; TRBD1 might be the D (6 bases). This CDR3 is 13 amino acids long. The germline gives CDR1 SGHVS, CDR2 FQNEAQ. Trimming removed 8 bases from V and 4 bases from J, with 12 bases in between. The CDR3 coding sequence is TGTGCCAGCGGGCAGGGGATTAATCAGCCCCAGCATTTT. It specifies CASGQGINQPQHF.

The genes are TRBV15 and TRBJ2-7, with TRBD1 matching 11 bases. Trimming took 3 bases from V and 2 from J; bases not matched to a gene: 3. This CDR3 spans 15 amino acids. The V gene's germline CDR1 is LNHNV and CDR2 YYDKDF (reference sequence). For the CDR3, the DNA is TGTGCCACCAGCAGTCCGGGACAGGGGGCCTACGAGCAGTACTTC. It is translated as CATSSPGQGAYEQYF.

The chain links TRBV6-6 to TRBJ1-2; TRBD1 is a possible D gene (5 bases). V lost 8 bases and J lost 2, with 18 bases in between. Germline-derived CDR1 and CDR2 are MNHNY and SVGAGI (reference sequence). This CDR3 comprises 15 residues. CDR3 DNA sequence: TGTGCCAGCTGTAACCAACCGACAGTAAACTATGGCTACACCTTC. Translation: CASCNQPTVNYGYTF.

V usage is TRBV5-1 and J usage is TRBJ2-1, with 12 bases fitting TRBD2. Trimming at V came to 2 bases and at J to 9 bases, leaving 3 bases not matched to a gene. The CDR3 length is 14 residues. In germline, CDR1 is SGHRS, CDR2 YFSETQ. As DNA, the CDR3 is TGCGCCAGCAGCTTACCACTAGCGGGAGGTGAGCAGTTCTTC. This gives the protein CASSLPLAGGEQFF.

With respect to this clone: One junction end disagrees with the germline gene, perhaps due to a read error. The chain's CDR3 is CASSPGPNDEQFF. As DNA, the CDR3 is TGTGCTAGCAGCCCAGGGCCCAATGATGAGCAGTTCTTC. The J gene is TRBJ2-1, the V gene TRBV7-7; possible D gene TRBD1, 5 bases. The CDR3 totals 13 residues. CDR1 is SSHAT and CDR2 is FNYEAQ in the germline V gene (reference sequence).

This clone has more than one count but fewer than ten. This rearrangement joins TRBV7-9 to TRBJ2-7, with 7 nucleotides matching TRBD1. The CDR3 has 18 amino acids. The V gene end was trimmed by 3 bases and the J gene end by 4 bases; junction bases not matched to a gene: 18. Germline V CDR1 and CDR2: SEHNR, FQNEAQ (reference sequence). The CDR3 DNA reads TGTGCCAGCAGCTTTCCAGGGTTGACGTTGGGGACAGCTTACGAGCAGTACTTC. This sequence encodes CASSFPGLTLGTAYEQYF.

Only one count was recorded for this clone. The chain carries TRBV11-1 and TRBJ2-3, with 8 bases fitting TRBD1. The germline CDR1 and CDR2 sequences are SGHAT and FQDESV (reference sequence). V trimming: 4 bases; J trimming: 10 bases; junction bases outside the gene matches: 10. This CDR3 contains 14 residues. The CDR3 reads CASSYGQGRGSQYF. The CDR3 region has the DNA TGTGCCAGCAGCTACGGACAGGGAAGGGGGTCGCAGTATTTT.

J is TRBJ2-7 and V is TRBV7-9; 7 nucleotides line up with TRBD1. CDR1 and CDR2 (germline): SEHNR, FQNEAQ (reference sequence). The CDR3 has 16 residues. The V gene end was trimmed by 1 base and the J gene end by 5 bases; junction bases not matched to a gene: 11. The CDR3 region has the DNA TGTGCCAGCAGCTTAGGTTGGGACAGAAATACCAACGAGCAGTACTTC. Its translation: CASSLGWDRNTNEQYF.

This clone was seen only a few times. V usage is TRBV7-2 and J usage is TRBJ2-7; no definite D call. Trimming took 0 bases from V and 2 from J, leaving 5 bases between them. The CDR3 has 13 amino acids. Germline V gene lookup returns CDR1 SGHTA and CDR2 FQGNSA. CDR3 DNA: TGTGCCAGCAGCTTAGCTACAGCCTACGAGCAGTACTTC. It is translated as CASSLATAYEQYF.

This sequence joins TRBV30 and TRBJ1-6; D ambiguous. The CDR3 is 12 amino acids. The V gene lost 4 bases and the J gene lost 6 bases, with 7 bases spanning the gap. Germline CDR1 and CDR2: GTSNPN and SVGIG (reference sequence). Written as DNA, the CDR3 is TGTGCCTGGACGGGGTCTAATTCACCCCTCCACTTT. This gives the protein CAWTGSNSPLHF.

The chain couples TRBV7-9 to TRBJ1-2; no clear D gene. The CDR3 has 16 amino acids. Between the trimmed V and J ends, which lost 2 bases and 4 bases, there was a span of 17 bases. The germline gives CDR1 SEHNR, CDR2 FQNEAQ (reference sequence). CDR3 residues: CASSLTPSVLGYGYTF. The CDR3, as DNA: TGTGCCAGCAGCTTAACTCCCTCGGTCCTCGGCTATGGCTACACCTTC.

The count of this clone is one. This chain links TRBV5-1 with TRBJ2-1; 12 bases are shared with TRBD2. Germline CDR1 reads SGHRS; CDR2 reads YFSETQ. Trimming removed 4 bases from V and 0 bases from J; junction bases left unmatched: 8. This CDR3 has 18 amino acids. In DNA, the CDR3 is TGCGCCAGCAGCCCCACCCTACTAGCGGGGGGCTCCTACAATGAGCAGTTCTTC. It codes for CASSPTLLAGGSYNEQFF.

This chain links TRBV11-2 with TRBJ2-6; tentatively, D is TRBD2 (6 bases). The CDR3 totals 17 residues. Germline CDR1 SGHAT, CDR2 FQNNGV. V shed 4 bases and J shed 1 base, with 14 bases lying between them. The CDR3, as DNA: TGTGCCAGCAGCTCCGCGGGACGGGCTTCTGGGGCCAACGTCCTGACTTTC. This encodes CASSSAGRASGANVLTF.

The V gene is TRBV5-1, the J gene TRBJ2-2; D is perhaps TRBD2 (5 bases). Trimming pared 4 bases from V and 4 bases from J, leaving 17 bases between. This CDR3 is built from 16 residues. CDR1 SGHRS and CDR2 YFSETQ come from the germline V gene. The CDR3 coding sequence is TGCGCCAGCAGCCCCCGGACTGGGGTGAGCACCGGGGAGCTGTTTTTT. Translating gives CASSPRTGVSTGELFF.

This rearrangement joins TRBV6-6 to TRBJ2-7, with 7 nucleotides matching TRBD1. This CDR3 comprises 15 residues. From germline, CDR1 is MNHNY and CDR2 SVGAGI (reference sequence). V lost 6 bases and J lost 2; bases outside the gene matches: 10. CDR3 sequence (DNA): TGTGCCAGCAGAGGGACAGCCGTTCACCCCTACGAGCAGTACTTC. Its protein product is CASRGTAVHPYEQYF.

The genes are TRBV5-1 and TRBJ2-7, with TRBD1 as a possible D gene (7 bases). Germline CDR1 SGHRS, CDR2 YFSETQ. V lost 4 bases, J lost 3 bases, and 26 bases lay in between. CDR3 length: 18 amino acids. The CDR3 coding sequence is TGCGCCAGCAGCCGTTGGGGGGTTGGTAAGGGGGCTCTCTACGAGCAGTACTTC. Translation gives CASSRWGVGKGALYEQYF.

The chain links TRBV7-8 to TRBJ1-6; TRBD1 matches at 9 bases. V was pared by 5 bases and J by 10 bases, with 9 bases of the junction left unmatched. There are 15 residues in the CDR3. Looked up from germline, CDR1 is SGHVS and CDR2 is FQNEAQ. This CDR3 reads CASSQQGASKSPLHF. The CDR3 bases are TGTGCCAGCAGCCAACAGGGGGCGTCAAAGTCACCCCTCCACTTT.

The chain's CDR3 is CAWSRGEGFYGYTF. The CDR3 DNA sequence: TGTGCCTGGAGTCGGGGTGAAGGCTTCTATGGCTACACCTTC. V gene TRBV30 combines with J gene TRBJ1-2; no definite D call. This CDR3 comprises 14 residues. Germline V gene sequence: CDR1 GTSNPN, CDR2 SVGIG (reference sequence). Trimming removed 2 bases from V and 4 bases from J, with 14 bases in between.